The 15 T cell receptor beta chains listed next were all sequenced from one sample in a study of patients and donors after allogeneic stem cell transplantation. TCRdb reprocessed the RT-PCR reads with MiXCR, giving one entry per CDR3 protein. The sample lists 100,000 to 130,000 distinct CDR3 sequences, approximately 40% seen once, with around 30% in the top ten. Specimen: blood, either unsorted or a sorted T cell fraction (not recorded which). The source is a human donor who was either an allogeneic HSCT recipient or a stem cell or donor lymphocyte infusion donor (not recorded which). It is not recorded whose cells these are; they may come from a transplant donor.

This clonotype was picked up a small number of times. V gene TRBV5-1 combines with J gene TRBJ1-6; unclear D gene. V lost 0 bases and J 8 bases, leaving 12 bases between the germline ends. Germline V gene lookup returns CDR1 SGHRS and CDR2 YFSETQ. The CDR3 runs to 15 residues. CDR3 coding DNA: TGCGCCAGCAGCTTGGACGGCAGGTGGGATTCACCCCTCCACTTT. Protein product: CASSLDGRWDSPLHF.

This chain connects TRBV28 to TRBJ2-3, with unresolved D. Trimming took 6 bases from V and 3 from J, leaving 10 bases between them. The V gene's germline CDR1 is MDHEN and CDR2 SYDVKM. This CDR3 has 13 amino acids. For the CDR3, the DNA is TGTGCCAGCAGCGGCAGGCGGACAGATACGCAGTATTTT. The encoded protein is CASSGRRTDTQYF.

The chain recombines TRBV18 with TRBJ1-2; a weak D match, TRBD1 (6 bases). The ends were cut back, 3 bases at V and 4 bases at J, with 12 bases in the middle. CDR3 size: 14 residues. The germline gives CDR1 KGHSH, CDR2 LQKENI. The CDR3 sequence: CASSPQTGSYGYTF. The CDR3 DNA reads as TGTGCCAGCTCACCCCAGACAGGCTCCTATGGCTACACCTTC.

This chain uses TRBV24-1 with TRBJ2-1, with 10 positions matching TRBD2. Germline CDR1 KGHDR, CDR2 SFDVKD. After removal of 3 bases from V and 8 bases from J, the junction contained 18 bases not matched to a gene. This CDR3 is built from 19 residues. This chain's CDR3 is CATSDAPGSASGRIDEQFF. In nucleotides, the CDR3 is TGTGCCACCAGTGATGCCCCAGGGTCCGCTAGCGGGAGAATCGATGAGCAGTTCTTC.

This clonotype was counted between two and nine times. The CDR3 nucleotides read TGCAGCGTTTATACAGGGGGGAGGCAGTTCTTC. Amino acids: CSVYTGGRQFF. The chain joins TRBV29-1 to TRBJ2-1, with TRBD1 matching over 8 bases. The CDR3 is 11 residues long. Germline values: CDR1 SQVTM, CDR2 ANQGSEA. J was trimmed by 12 bases and V by 5 bases; bases with no gene match: 6.

V gene TRBV5-1 combines with J gene TRBJ2-3; 8 nucleotides agree with TRBD1. Germline V lookup: CDR1 SGHRS, CDR2 YFSETQ. The CDR3 length is 17 residues. Trimming took 0 bases from V and 8 from J; bases not matched to a gene: 14. CDR3 coding DNA: TGCGCCAGCAGCTTGGTCCGTTGGACCGTCGACAGGGGTACGCAGTATTTT. It yields the protein CASSLVRWTVDRGTQYF.

The rearrangement joins TRBV20-1 to TRBJ2-3; D tentatively fits TRBD1 or TRBD2 (5 bases each). Germline assignment: CDR1 DFQATT and CDR2 SNEGSKA (reference sequence). This CDR3 is built from 12 residues. Trimming cost V 5 bases and J 4 bases, with 10 bases left between them. As DNA, the CDR3 is TGCAGTGCTCCCCGGGGCCCAGATACGCAGTATTTT. Protein: CSAPRGPDTQYF.

With respect to this clonotype: Likely a read error: the CDR3 ends without its conserved phenylalanine or tryptophan. The J gene is TRBJ2-3, the V gene TRBV7-2; D ambiguous. CDR1 and CDR2 (germline): SGHTA, FQGNSA. V was clipped by 5 bases and J by 0 bases, with 6 bases between them. The CDR3 runs 13 residues. This chain's CDR3 is CASSPLSTDTQYL. CDR3 DNA: TGTGCCAGCAGCCCACTCAGCACAGATACGCAGTATCTT.

This clonotype was counted only a few times. V gene TRBV6-5 combines with J gene TRBJ1-3; the D is unclear. Germline V gives CDR1 MNHEY, CDR2 SVGAGI. CDR3 length: 15 amino acids. V was trimmed by 2 bases and J by 0 bases, leaving 8 bases between them. In DNA, the CDR3 is TGTGCCAGCAGTTACGGCAGCAGCTCTGGAAACACCATATATTTT. Translated, it gives CASSYGSSSGNTIYF.

The chain links TRBV4-2 to TRBJ2-5; D possibly corresponds to TRBD2 (5 bases). Looked up from germline, CDR1 is LGHNA and CDR2 is YNFKEQ. This CDR3 spans 17 amino acids. V was trimmed by 1 base and J by 1 base, leaving 16 bases between them. The CDR3 loop reads CASSQGRQLVAQETQYF. The CDR3 nucleotides read TGTGCCAGCAGCCAAGGTCGGCAACTAGTGGCCCAAGAGACCCAGTACTTC.

The V and J genes are TRBV20-1 and TRBJ2-1, with D possibly matching TRBD1 (5 bases). V lost 5 bases and J lost 7, with 12 bases in between. Germline V CDR1 and CDR2: DFQATT, SNEGSKA (reference sequence). The CDR3 extends over 12 amino acids. CDR3 in DNA: TGCAGTGCTCAAAGGGGCATGAATGAGCAGTTCTTC. This sequence encodes CSAQRGMNEQFF.

A few counts support this clonotype. The chain links TRBV7-2 to TRBJ2-5; TRBD1 agrees at 7 bases. The V and J ends lost 2 bases and 2 bases, in that order; junction bases with no gene match: 8. Germline loops: CDR1 SGHTA, CDR2 FQGNSA. CDR3 size: 16 residues. Here the CDR3 DNA reads TGTGCCAGCAGCTTACAAGGGGGCGCGTGGCAAGAGACCCAGTACTTC. The encoded protein is CASSLQGGAWQETQYF.

In its sample, this clonotype was seen once. A read error may produce the germline difference seen at one junction end. The chain has TRBV9 and TRBJ2-7; 10 bases agree with TRBD2. The CDR3 runs 15 residues. Per germline, CDR1 SGDLS and CDR2 YYNGEE. DNA for the CDR3: TGCGCCAGCAGCGAGGGGACTAGCGCCTACTACGAGCAGTACTTC. Residues: CASSEGTSAYYEQYF.

This chain uses TRBV7-2 with TRBJ2-3; D possibly corresponds to TRBD2 (6 bases). CDR3 length: 14 residues. The V and J ends lost 4 bases and 5 bases respectively, with 13 bases between them. The germline gives CDR1 SGHTA, CDR2 FQGNSA. In DNA, the CDR3 is TGTGCCAGCAGCTCCCCGACTAGGAGAGATACGCAGTATTTT. It encodes CASSSPTRRDTQYF.

The rearrangement joins TRBV5-1 to TRBJ2-2; the match to TRBD2 covers 8 bases. CDR1 is SGHRS, CDR2 YFSETQ, per germline. Losses at the gene ends were 5 bases for V and 4 bases for J; bases not matched to a gene: 4. The CDR3 is 14 amino acids. The CDR3 sequence: CASRLADVTGELFF. CDR3 DNA sequence: TGCGCCAGCAGACTAGCGGATGTCACCGGGGAGCTGTTTTTT.